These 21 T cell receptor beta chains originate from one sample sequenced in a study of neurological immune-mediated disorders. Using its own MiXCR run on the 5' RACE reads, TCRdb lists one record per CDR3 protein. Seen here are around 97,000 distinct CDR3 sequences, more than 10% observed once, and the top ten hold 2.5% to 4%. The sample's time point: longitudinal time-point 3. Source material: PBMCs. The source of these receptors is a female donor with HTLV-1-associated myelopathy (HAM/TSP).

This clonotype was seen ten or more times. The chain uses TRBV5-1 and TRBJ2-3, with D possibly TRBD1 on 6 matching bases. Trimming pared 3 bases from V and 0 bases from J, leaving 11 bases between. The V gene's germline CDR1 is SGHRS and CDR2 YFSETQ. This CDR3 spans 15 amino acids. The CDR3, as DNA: TGCGCCAGCAGCTCATCAGGGGTTAGCACAGATACGCAGTATTTT. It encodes CASSSSGVSTDTQYF.

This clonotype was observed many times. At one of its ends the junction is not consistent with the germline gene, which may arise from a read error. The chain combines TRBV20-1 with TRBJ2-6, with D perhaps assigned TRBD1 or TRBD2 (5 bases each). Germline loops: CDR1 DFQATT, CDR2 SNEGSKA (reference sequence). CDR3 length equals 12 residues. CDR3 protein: CSARTGANVLTF. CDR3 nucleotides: TGCAGTGCTAGAACCGGGGCCAACGTCCTGACCTTC.

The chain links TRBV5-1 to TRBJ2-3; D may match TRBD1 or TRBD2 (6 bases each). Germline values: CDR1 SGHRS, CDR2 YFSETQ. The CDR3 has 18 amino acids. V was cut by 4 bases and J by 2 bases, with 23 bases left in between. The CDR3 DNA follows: TGCGCCAGCAGCGCTTTACAACGTAGAGGGGGGAACACAGATACGCAGTATTTT. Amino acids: CASSALQRRGGNTDTQYF.

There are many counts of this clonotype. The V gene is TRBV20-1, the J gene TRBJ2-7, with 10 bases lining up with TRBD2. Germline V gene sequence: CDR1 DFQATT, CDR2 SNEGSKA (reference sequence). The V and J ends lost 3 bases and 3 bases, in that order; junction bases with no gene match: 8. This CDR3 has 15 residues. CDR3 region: CSAREGLANLYEQYF. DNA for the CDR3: TGCAGTGCTAGGGAGGGACTAGCGAACCTCTACGAGCAGTACTTC.

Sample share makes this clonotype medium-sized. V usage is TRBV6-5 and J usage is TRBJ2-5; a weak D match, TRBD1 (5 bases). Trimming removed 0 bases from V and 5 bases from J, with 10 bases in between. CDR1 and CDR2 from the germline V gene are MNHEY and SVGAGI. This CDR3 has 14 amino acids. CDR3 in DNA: TGTGCCAGCAGTTACTCGAGTTCAGGGGAGACCCAGTACTTC. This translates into CASSYSSSGETQYF.

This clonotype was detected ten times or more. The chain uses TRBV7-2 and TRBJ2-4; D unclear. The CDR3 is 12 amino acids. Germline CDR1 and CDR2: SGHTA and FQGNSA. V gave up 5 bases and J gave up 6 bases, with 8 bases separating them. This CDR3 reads CASSDPLNIQYF. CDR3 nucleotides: TGTGCCAGCAGCGATCCTCTAAACATTCAGTACTTC.

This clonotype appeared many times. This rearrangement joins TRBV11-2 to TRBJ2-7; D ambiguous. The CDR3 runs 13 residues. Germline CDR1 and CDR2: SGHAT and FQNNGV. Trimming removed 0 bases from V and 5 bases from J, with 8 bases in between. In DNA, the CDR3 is TGTGCCAGCAGCTTAGATCGCGACCACGAGCAGTACTTC. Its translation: CASSLDRDHEQYF.

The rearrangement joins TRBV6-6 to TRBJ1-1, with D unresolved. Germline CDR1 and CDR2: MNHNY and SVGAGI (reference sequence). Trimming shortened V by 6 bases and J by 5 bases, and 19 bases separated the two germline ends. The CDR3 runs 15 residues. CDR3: CASSPQPGAVTEAFF. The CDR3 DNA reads TGTGCCAGCAGCCCTCAACCGGGAGCCGTAACTGAAGCTTTCTTT.

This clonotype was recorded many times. The CDR3 region has the DNA TGCAGTGCTAGTAGCCCCGATACGCAGTATTTT. Protein sequence: CSASSPDTQYF. The chain carries TRBV20-1 and TRBJ2-3, with D hard to call. Deletions cut 3 bases from V and 6 bases from J, with 7 bases between. The CDR3 runs to 11 residues. Germline V lookup: CDR1 DFQATT, CDR2 SNEGSKA (reference sequence).

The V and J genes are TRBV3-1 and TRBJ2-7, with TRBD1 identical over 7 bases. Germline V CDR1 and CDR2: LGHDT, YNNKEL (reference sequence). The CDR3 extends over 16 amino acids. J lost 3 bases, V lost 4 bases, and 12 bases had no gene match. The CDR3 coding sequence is TGTGCCAGCAGCCCGCTTGTGGGGACAGCAGACTACGAGCAGTACTTC. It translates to CASSPLVGTADYEQYF.

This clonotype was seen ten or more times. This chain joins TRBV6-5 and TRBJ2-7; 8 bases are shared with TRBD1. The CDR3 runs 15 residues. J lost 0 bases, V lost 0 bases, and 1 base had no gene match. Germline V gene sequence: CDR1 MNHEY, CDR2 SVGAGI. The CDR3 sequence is CASSYSGTGSYEQYF. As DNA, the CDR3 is TGTGCCAGCAGTTACTCGGGGACAGGCTCCTACGAGCAGTACTTC.

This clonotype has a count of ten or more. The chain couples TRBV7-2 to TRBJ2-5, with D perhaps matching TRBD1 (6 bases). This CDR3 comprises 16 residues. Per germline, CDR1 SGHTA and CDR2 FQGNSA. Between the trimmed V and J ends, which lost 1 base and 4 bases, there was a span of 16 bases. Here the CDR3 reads CASSLGLGGERETQYF. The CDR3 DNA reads TGTGCCAGCAGCTTAGGGCTAGGGGGTGAACGAGAGACCCAGTACTTC.

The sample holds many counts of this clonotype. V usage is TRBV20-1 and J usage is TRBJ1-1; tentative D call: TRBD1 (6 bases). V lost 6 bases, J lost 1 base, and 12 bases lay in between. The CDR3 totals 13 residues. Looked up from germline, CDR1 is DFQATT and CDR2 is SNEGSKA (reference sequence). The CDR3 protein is CSASTGTNTEAFF. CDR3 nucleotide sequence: TGCAGTGCCTCGACAGGAACGAACACTGAAGCTTTCTTT.

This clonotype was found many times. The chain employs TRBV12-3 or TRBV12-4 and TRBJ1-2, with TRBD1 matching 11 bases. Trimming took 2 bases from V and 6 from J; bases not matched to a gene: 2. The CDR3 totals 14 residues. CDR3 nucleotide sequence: TGTGCCAGCAGTTTACGGGACAGGGGGAATGGCTACACCTTC. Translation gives CASSLRDRGNGYTF.

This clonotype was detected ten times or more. The CDR3 loop is CACGQNSYEQYF. CDR3 DNA sequence: TGTGCCTGCGGCCAAAACTCCTACGAGCAGTACTTC. The chain employs TRBV5-5 and TRBJ2-7; D unresolved. V was clipped by 10 bases and J by 0 bases, with 11 bases between them. Per germline, CDR1 SGHKS and CDR2 YYEKEE (reference sequence). CDR3 length: 12 residues.

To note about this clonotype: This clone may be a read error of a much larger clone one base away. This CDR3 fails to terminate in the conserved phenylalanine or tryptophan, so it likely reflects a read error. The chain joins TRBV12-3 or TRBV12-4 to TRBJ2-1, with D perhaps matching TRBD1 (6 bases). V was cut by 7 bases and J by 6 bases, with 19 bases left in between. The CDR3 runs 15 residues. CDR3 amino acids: CASTSAETGFNEQFL. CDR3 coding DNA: TGTGCCAGCACCTCGGCGGAGACAGGCTTCAATGAGCAGTTCTTA.

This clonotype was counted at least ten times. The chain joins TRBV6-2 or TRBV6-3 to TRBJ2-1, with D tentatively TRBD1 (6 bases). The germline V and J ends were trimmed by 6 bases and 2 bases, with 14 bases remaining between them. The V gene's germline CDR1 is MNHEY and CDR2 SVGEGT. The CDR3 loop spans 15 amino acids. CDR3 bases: TGTGCCAGCAGCGGACAGCCCCGTACCTACAATGAGCAGTTCTTC. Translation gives CASSGQPRTYNEQFF.

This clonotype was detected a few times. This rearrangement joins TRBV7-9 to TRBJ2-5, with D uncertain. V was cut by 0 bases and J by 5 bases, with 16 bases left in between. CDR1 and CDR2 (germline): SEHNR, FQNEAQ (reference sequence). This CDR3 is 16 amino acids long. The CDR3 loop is CASSLAETKGWETQYF. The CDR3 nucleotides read TGTGCCAGCAGCTTAGCGGAGACAAAAGGTTGGGAGACCCAGTACTTC. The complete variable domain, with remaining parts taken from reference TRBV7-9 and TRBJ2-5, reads DTGVSQNPRHKITKRGQNVTFRCDPISEHNRLYWYRQTLGQGPEFLTYFQNEAQLEKSRLLSDRFSAERPKGSFSTLEIQRTEQGDSAMYLCASSLAETKGWETQYFGPGTRLLVL.

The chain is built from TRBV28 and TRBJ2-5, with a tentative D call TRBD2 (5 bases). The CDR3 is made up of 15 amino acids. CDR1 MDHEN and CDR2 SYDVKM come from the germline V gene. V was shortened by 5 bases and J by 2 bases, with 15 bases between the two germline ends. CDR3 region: CASSPPSGMQETQYF. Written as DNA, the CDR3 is TGTGCCAGCAGTCCCCCCTCGGGAATGCAAGAGACCCAGTACTTC.

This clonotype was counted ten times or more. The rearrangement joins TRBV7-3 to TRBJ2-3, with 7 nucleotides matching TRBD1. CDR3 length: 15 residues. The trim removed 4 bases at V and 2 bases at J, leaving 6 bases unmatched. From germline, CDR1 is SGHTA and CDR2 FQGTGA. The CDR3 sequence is CASSSEQGPTDTQYF. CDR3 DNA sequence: TGTGCCAGCAGCTCGGAACAGGGGCCCACAGATACGCAGTATTTT.

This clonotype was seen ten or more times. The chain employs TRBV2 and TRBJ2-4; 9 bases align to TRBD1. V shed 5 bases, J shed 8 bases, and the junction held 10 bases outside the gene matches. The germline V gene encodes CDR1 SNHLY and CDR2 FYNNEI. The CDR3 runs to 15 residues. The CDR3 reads CASSLTGTGKYIQYF. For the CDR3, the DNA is TGTGCCAGCAGTCTGACCGGGACAGGGAAATACATTCAGTACTTC.